This is a list of T cell receptor beta chains from one sample in a study of cytomegalovirus exposure and HLA in healthy donors. Assay: immunoSEQ multiplex PCR; the TCRdb copy retains only in-frame clones and omits some. Seen here are roughly 200,000 clones, approximately 86% observed once, and the top ten hold roughly 0.33%. Sample: PBMCs. The receptors were gathered from a woman aged 30 to 39 in good health and CMV-seronegative. Each CDR3 is given with its conserved first and last residue. Fields, in order: clone size, V gene, J gene, D gene, CDR3 protein, CDR3 DNA. D genes are given only for firm matches. A row's size may be missing; if present it is once, few, many or a size class.

clone size: .; V gene: TRBV5-4; J gene: TRBJ2-2; D gene: .; CDR3 protein: CASSSYPGDTGELFF; CDR3 DNA: TGTGCCAGCAGCTCATACCCGGGGGACACCGGGGAGCTGTTTTTT
clone size: .; V gene: TRBV7-9; J gene: TRBJ2-2; D gene: .; CDR3 protein: CASSPTVFTGELFF; CDR3 DNA: TGTGCCAGCAGCCCAACAGTTTTCACCGGGGAGCTGTTTTTT
clone size: .; V gene: TRBV4-2; J gene: TRBJ2-1; D gene: TRBD2; CDR3 protein: CASSAFLAGVPSSYNEQFF; CDR3 DNA: TGTGCCAGCAGCGCCTTCCTAGCGGGAGTTCCGAGCTCCTACAATGAGCAGTTCTTC
clone size: .; V gene: TRBV11-2; J gene: TRBJ2-1; D gene: .; CDR3 protein: CASSLETRSSYNEQFF; CDR3 DNA: TGTGCCAGCAGCTTAGAGACGCGGAGCTCCTACAATGAGCAGTTCTTC
clone size: .; V gene: TRBV5-4; J gene: TRBJ2-3; D gene: .; CDR3 protein: CASSLEEGTDTQYF; CDR3 DNA: TGTGCCAGCAGCTTGGAGGAGGGAACAGATACGCAGTATTTT
clone size: few; V gene: TRBV15; J gene: TRBJ2-1; D gene: .; CDR3 protein: CATSRESSGLEQFF; CDR3 DNA: TGTGCCACCAGCAGGGAATCCTCCGGACTGGAGCAGTTCTTC
clone size: .; V gene: TRBV5-1; J gene: TRBJ2-5; D gene: TRBD2; CDR3 protein: CASSRGGPGSGETQYF; CDR3 DNA: TGCGCCAGCAGCCGGGGGGGGCCAGGGAGTGGCGAGACCCAGTACTTC
clone size: few; V gene: TRBV14; J gene: TRBJ2-2; D gene: .; CDR3 protein: CASSLPGTPNTGELFF; CDR3 DNA: TGTGCCAGCAGCCTACCCGGGACTCCCAACACCGGGGAGCTGTTTTTT
clone size: .; V gene: TRBV4-1; J gene: TRBJ1-2; D gene: .; CDR3 protein: CASSPSAQGEYGYTF; CDR3 DNA: TGCGCCAGCAGCCCCAGCGCACAGGGAGAATATGGCTACACCTTC
clone size: few; V gene: TRBV2; J gene: TRBJ1-6; D gene: TRBD1; CDR3 protein: CASRSQGDSPLHF; CDR3 DNA: TGTGCCAGCAGGTCGCAGGGGGATTCACCCCTCCACTTT
clone size: .; V gene: TRBV18; J gene: TRBJ1-1; D gene: TRBD1; CDR3 protein: CASSGQGVGTEAFF; CDR3 DNA: TGTGCCAGCTCAGGACAGGGCGTCGGCACTGAAGCTTTCTTT
clone size: once; V gene: TRBV7-7; J gene: TRBJ2-7; D gene: .; CDR3 protein: CASSQGGASEQYF; CDR3 DNA: TGTGCTAGCAGCCAAGGGGGGGCGAGCGAGCAGTACTTC
clone size: .; V gene: TRBV10-3; J gene: TRBJ1-1; D gene: .; CDR3 protein: CAISQGGGSEAFF; CDR3 DNA: TGTGCCATCAGCCAGGGTGGAGGGAGTGAAGCTTTCTTT
clone size: .; V gene: TRBV7-9; J gene: TRBJ1-3; D gene: .; CDR3 protein: CASSRALLENTIYF; CDR3 DNA: TGTGCCAGCAGCCGCGCCCTGCTAGAAAACACCATATATTTT
clone size: .; V gene: TRBV27; J gene: TRBJ2-7; D gene: .; CDR3 protein: CASSSQTSYEQYF; CDR3 DNA: TGTGCCAGCAGTTCACAGACCTCCTACGAGCAGTACTTC
clone size: .; V gene: TRBV6-5; J gene: TRBJ2-1; D gene: .; CDR3 protein: CASSYRGGDNEQFF; CDR3 DNA: TGTGCCAGCAGTTACAGGGGCGGGGACAATGAGCAGTTCTTC
clone size: .; V gene: TRBV20-1; J gene: TRBJ2-4; D gene: TRBD1; CDR3 protein: CSASGQKLQYF; CDR3 DNA: TGCAGTGCTTCGGGACAGAAGCTTCAGTACTTC
clone size: .; V gene: TRBV7-6; J gene: TRBJ1-4; D gene: TRBD1; CDR3 protein: CASSLVSGTVGEKLFF; CDR3 DNA: TGTGCCAGCAGCTTAGTATCTGGGACAGTGGGTGAAAAACTGTTTTTT
clone size: .; V gene: TRBV2; J gene: TRBJ2-7; D gene: TRBD1; CDR3 protein: CASSVIGTGSYEQYF; CDR3 DNA: TGTGCCAGCAGTGTAATCGGGACAGGGTCCTACGAGCAGTACTTC
clone size: few; V gene: TRBV6-5; J gene: TRBJ2-3; D gene: .; CDR3 protein: CASSLLARDTQYF; CDR3 DNA: TGTGCCAGCAGTCTCTTAGCGAGGGATACGCAGTATTTT
clone size: .; V gene: TRBV15; J gene: TRBJ2-2; D gene: TRBD2; CDR3 protein: CATSDGGAANTGELFF; CDR3 DNA: TGTGCCACCAGCGACGGGGGGGCCGCGAACACCGGGGAGCTGTTTTTT
clone size: .; V gene: TRBV6-6; J gene: TRBJ1-1; D gene: .; CDR3 protein: CASSFGGAVTEAFF; CDR3 DNA: TGTGCCAGCAGTTTCGGGGGTGCGGTCACTGAAGCTTTCTTT
clone size: .; V gene: TRBV10-3; J gene: TRBJ2-1; D gene: .; CDR3 protein: CAISESVGRGYNEQFF; CDR3 DNA: TGTGCCATCAGTGAGTCGGTCGGGCGGGGTTACAATGAGCAGTTCTTC
clone size: .; V gene: TRBV28; J gene: TRBJ2-2; D gene: .; CDR3 protein: CASRPTDPGELFF; CDR3 DNA: TGTGCCAGCAGACCGACAGATCCCGGGGAGCTGTTTTTT
clone size: .; V gene: TRBV2; J gene: TRBJ2-3; D gene: .; CDR3 protein: CASSGNYRTDTQYF; CDR3 DNA: TGTGCCAGCAGTGGGAACTACCGCACAGATACGCAGTATTTT
clone size: .; V gene: TRBV5-1; J gene: TRBJ1-2; D gene: .; CDR3 protein: CASSLVGGYYGYTF; CDR3 DNA: TGCGCCAGCAGCTTGGTGGGAGGATACTATGGCTACACCTTC
clone size: .; V gene: TRBV2; J gene: TRBJ2-7; D gene: .; CDR3 protein: CASRRDTYSYEQYF; CDR3 DNA: TGTGCCAGCAGGAGGGACACATACTCCTACGAGCAGTACTTC